This T cell receptor (beta chain) was observed in a study of shared clonotypes between healthy human individuals. The naive CD8 fraction comprised CD45RO-negative cells positively selected for CCR7 and excluded terminally differentiated effector memory CD45RA+ cells. Only in-frame clones appear in the TCRdb table, and some are missing; sequencing was by immunoSEQ multiplex PCR. The sample yields millions of clones, about 92% seen once. CDR1 is MNHEY, CDR2 SMNVEV, per germline (reference sequence). The V gene lost 2 bases and the J gene lost 3 bases, with 11 bases spanning the gap. This CDR3 region has 15 residues.

The chain has TRBV27 and TRBJ2-1; no definite D call. The receptor's source is a man between 18 and 35 years old in good health. Some clones in this sample may be carry-over from other donors' samples. Sequencing input: naive CD8+ T cells from PBMCs. CDR3 amino acids: CASSLERRLYNEQFF. CDR3 DNA sequence: TGTGCCAGCAGTTTAGAACGGCGGCTCTACAATGAGCAGTTCTTC.